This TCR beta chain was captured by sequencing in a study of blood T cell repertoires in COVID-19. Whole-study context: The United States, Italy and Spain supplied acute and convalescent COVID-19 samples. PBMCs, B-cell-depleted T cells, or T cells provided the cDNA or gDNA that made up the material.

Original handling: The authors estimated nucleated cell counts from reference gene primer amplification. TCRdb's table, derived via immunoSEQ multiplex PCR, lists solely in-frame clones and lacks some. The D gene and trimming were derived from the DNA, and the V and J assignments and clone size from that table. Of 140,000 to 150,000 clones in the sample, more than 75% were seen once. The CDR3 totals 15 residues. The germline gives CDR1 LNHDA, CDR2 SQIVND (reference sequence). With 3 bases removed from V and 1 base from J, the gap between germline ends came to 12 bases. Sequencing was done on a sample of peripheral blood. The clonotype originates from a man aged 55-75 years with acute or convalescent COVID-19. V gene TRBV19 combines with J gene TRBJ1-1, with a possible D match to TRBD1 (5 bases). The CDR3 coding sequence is TGTGCCAGTAGTATGGGGGGGGTCGGGAACACTGAAGCTTTCTTT. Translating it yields CASSMGGVGNTEAFF.